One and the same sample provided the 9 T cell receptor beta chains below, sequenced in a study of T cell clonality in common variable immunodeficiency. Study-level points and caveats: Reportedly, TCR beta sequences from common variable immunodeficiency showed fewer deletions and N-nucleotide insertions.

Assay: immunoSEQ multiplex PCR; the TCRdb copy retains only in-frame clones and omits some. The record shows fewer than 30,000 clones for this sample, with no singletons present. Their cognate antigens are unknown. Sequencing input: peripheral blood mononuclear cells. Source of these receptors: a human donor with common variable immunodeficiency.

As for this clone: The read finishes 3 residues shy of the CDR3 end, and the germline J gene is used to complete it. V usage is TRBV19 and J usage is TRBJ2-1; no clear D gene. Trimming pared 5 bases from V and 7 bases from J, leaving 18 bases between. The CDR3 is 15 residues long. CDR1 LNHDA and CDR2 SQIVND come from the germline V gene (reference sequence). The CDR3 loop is CASSSTSGPLNEQFF. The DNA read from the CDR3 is TGTGCCAGTAGTTCCACCTCCGGTCCTTTAAATGAG.

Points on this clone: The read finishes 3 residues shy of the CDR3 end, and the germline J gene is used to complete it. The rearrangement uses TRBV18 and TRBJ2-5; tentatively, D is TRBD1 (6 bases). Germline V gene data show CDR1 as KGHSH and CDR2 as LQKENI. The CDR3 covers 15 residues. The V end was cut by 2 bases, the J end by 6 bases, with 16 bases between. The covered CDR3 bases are TGTGCCAGCTCACCAACAGGGATGGGCAATCAGACC. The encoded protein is CASSPTGMGNQT. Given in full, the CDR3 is CASSPTGMGNQTQYF.

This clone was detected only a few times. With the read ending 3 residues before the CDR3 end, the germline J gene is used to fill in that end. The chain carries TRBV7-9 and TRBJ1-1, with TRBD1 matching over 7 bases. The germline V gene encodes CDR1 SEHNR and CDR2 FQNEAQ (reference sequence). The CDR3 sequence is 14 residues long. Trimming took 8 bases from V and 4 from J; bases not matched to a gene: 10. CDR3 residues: CASLEQGSSTEAFF. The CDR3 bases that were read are TGTGCCAGCTTGGAACAGGGGTCAAGCACTGAA.

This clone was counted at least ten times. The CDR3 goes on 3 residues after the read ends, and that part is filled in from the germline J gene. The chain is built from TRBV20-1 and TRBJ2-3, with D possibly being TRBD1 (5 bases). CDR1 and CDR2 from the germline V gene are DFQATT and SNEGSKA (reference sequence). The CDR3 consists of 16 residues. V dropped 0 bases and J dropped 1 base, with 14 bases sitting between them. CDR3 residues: CSAREERRVGTDTQYF. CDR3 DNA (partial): TGCAGTGCTAGAGAGGAACGCAGGGTAGGCACAGATACG.

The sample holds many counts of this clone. The DNA read from the CDR3 is TGTGCCTGGAACTCTCTATCGGTTGGTGGAAACACC. Protein sequence: CAWNSLSVGGNT. The entire CDR3 reads CAWNSLSVGGNTIYF. The rearrangement links TRBV30 to TRBJ1-3; D is unresolved. The read halts 3 residues ahead of the CDR3 end, with the missing end drawn from the germline J gene. CDR1 GTSNPN and CDR2 SVGIG come from the germline V gene (reference sequence). The CDR3 is 15 amino acids. V shed 4 bases and J shed 3 bases, with 16 bases lying between them.

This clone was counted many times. This CDR3 reads CASSSGMTREKLFF. CDR3 DNA (partial): TGTGCCAGCAGCTCAGGGATGACTCGGGAAAAA. The chain links TRBV5-6 to TRBJ1-4; possibly TRBD1 for D (5 bases). The CDR3 extends 3 residues past the end of the read, so its final part is completed from the germline J gene. The V gene lost 3 bases and the J gene lost 8 bases, with 14 bases spanning the gap. Germline assignment: CDR1 SGHDT and CDR2 YYEEEE. The CDR3 has 14 residues.

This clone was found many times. The part of the CDR3 DNA that was read is TGCAGCGTTCAGGAGGCTGGCACAGATACG. Residues: CSVQEAGTDT. From start to end, the CDR3 is CSVQEAGTDTQYF. The genes are TRBV29-1 and TRBJ2-3; TRBD2 is a possible D gene (5 bases). The read falls 3 residues short of the CDR3 end, and the missing part is taken from the germline J gene. V lost 5 bases and J lost 1, with 10 bases in between. This CDR3 is 13 amino acids long. Germline loops: CDR1 SQVTM, CDR2 ANQGSEA.

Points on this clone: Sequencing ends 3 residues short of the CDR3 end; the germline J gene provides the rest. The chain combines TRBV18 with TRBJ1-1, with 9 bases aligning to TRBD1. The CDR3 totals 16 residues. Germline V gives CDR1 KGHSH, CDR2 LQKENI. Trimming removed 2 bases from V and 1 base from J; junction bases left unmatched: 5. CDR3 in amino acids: CASSPTGTGTNTEAFF. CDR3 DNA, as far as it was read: TGTGCCAGCTCACCAACCGGGACAGGGACGAACACTGAA.

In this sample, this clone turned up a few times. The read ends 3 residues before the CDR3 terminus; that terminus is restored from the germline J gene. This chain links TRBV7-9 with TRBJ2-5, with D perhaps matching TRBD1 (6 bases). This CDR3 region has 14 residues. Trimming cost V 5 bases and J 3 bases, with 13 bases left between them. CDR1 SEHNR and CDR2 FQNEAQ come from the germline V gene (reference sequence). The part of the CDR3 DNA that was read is TGTGCCAGCAGCCGAATAAACAGGGAAGAGACC. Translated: CASSRINREET. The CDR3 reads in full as CASSRINREETQYF.